This T cell receptor beta chain was recovered during a study of a mutant IDH1 vaccine in newly diagnosed glioma. Whole-study context: The patients were given eight vaccinations, one each in weeks 1, 3, 5, 7, 11, 15, 19 and 23. The start of vaccination came 4-6 weeks after radiotherapy alone, or with temozolomide cycles. Antecedent treatment encompassed radiotherapy, temozolomide, or their combination; the majority received both.

Libraries were prepared by immunoSEQ multiplex PCR; TCRdb keeps only in-frame clonotypes and omits some of them. The sample has around 61,000 clones, about nine tenths seen once. Time point: week 5, during vaccination. Topical imiquimod was applied with each vaccine dose, which held 300 ug of mutant IDH1 20-mer peptide. CDR1 and CDR2 from the germline V gene are MGHRA and YSYEKL. Trimming removed 3 bases from V and 6 bases from J, with 19 bases in between. This CDR3 is built from 16 residues. Study observations and caveats: Changes in top peripheral clonotypes did not appear linked to pseudoprogression.

In regard to this clone: Antigen unknown.

The material was PBMCs, obtained from a glioma patient whose treatment included an IDH1 peptide vaccine. This receptor was taken from a middle-aged woman with glioma. The chain joins TRBV4-1 to TRBJ2-3, with D perhaps TRBD2 (5 bases). CDR3 amino acids: CASSQLLASPPDTQYF. Here the CDR3 DNA reads TGCGCCAGCAGCCAGCTTCTAGCCTCTCCCCCCGATACGCAGTATTTT.